This T cell receptor (beta chain) was documented in a study of T cell repertoires in cytomegalovirus infection. Study details: Recently identified HLA-C-restricted CMV epitopes were among the peptides used. CMV infection and matching HLA type were both indicated by public TCR beta signatures.

The CDR3 consists of 15 residues. V gave up 6 bases and J gave up 4 bases; unmatched junction bases: 10. Germline V lookup: CDR1 DFQATT, CDR2 SNEGSKA (reference sequence). Study-wide points: HLA-C-restricted CMV-specific TCR beta clonotypes prevailed in the ex vivo response. Cumulative public TCR beta family frequency identified carriers of CMV plus the relevant HLA.

TCRdb reprocessed the reads via MiXCR and lists one record per CDR3 protein. The sample gives some 900,000 distinct CDR3 sequences, about 30% of which show up once; around 12% is in the top ten. On this clonotype: Its antigen is undetermined.

The material was cultured CD8+ T cells from PBMCs, obtained from culture after CMV antigen stimulation. The clonotype was recovered from a human donor in good health (CMV status not recorded). Some clones in this sample may be carry-over from other donors' samples. This chain connects TRBV20-1 to TRBJ2-1; TRBD1 matches 9 bases. Here the CDR3 DNA reads TGCAGTGCCCTCCCCGGGACAGGGACATACAATGAGCAGTTCTTC. Translated: CSALPGTGTYNEQFF.